This T cell receptor beta chain was identified during a study of blood T cell repertoires in COVID-19. Study overall: Spain, Italy and the United States supplied samples that represented acute and convalescent COVID-19. T cells, B-cell-depleted T cells, or PBMCs supplied cDNA or gDNA.

The germline V gene encodes CDR1 GTSNPN and CDR2 SVGIG (reference sequence). The V gene end was trimmed by 3 bases and the J gene end by 2 bases; junction bases not matched to a gene: 7. The CDR3 consists of 15 residues. As originally analysed: Reference gene primer amplification gave estimated nucleated cell counts. The table came from immunoSEQ multiplex PCR; TCRdb's copy has only in-frame clones and leaves some out. V and J calls and clone size are copied from that table; D and trimming were computed from the DNA. The table has around 30,000 clones, roughly 73% seen once. Specimen: peripheral blood. The chain joins TRBV30 to TRBJ1-2; 9 nucleotides align to TRBD1. The TCR sequence derives from a woman in her 70s with active or convalescent COVID-19. Here the CDR3 reads CAWRPSDRGNYGYTF. CDR3 nucleotide sequence: TGTGCCTGGAGACCCTCCGACAGGGGGAACTATGGCTACACCTTC.